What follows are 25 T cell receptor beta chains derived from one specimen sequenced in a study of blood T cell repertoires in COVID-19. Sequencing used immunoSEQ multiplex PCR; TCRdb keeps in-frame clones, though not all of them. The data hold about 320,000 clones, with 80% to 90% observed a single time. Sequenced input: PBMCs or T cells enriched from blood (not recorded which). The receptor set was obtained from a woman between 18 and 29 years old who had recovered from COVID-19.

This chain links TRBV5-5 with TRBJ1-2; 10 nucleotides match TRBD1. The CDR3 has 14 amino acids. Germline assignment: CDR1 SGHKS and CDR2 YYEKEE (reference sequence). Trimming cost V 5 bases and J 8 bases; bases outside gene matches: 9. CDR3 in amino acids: CASRQGTGDWGYTF. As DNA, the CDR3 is TGTGCCAGCAGGCAGGGGACAGGGGATTGGGGCTACACCTTC.

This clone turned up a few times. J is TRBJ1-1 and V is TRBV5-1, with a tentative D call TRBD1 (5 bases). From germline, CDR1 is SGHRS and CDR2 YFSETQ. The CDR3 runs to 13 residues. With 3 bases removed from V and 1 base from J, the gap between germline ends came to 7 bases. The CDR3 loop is CASSSTENTEAFF. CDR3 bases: TGCGCCAGCAGCTCGACAGAGAACACTGAAGCTTTCTTT.

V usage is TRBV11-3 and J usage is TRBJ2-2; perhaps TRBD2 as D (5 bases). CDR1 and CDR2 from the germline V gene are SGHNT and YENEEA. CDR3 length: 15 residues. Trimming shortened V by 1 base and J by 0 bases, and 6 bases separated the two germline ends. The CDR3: CASSLASSNTGELFF. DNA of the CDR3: TGTGCCAGCAGCTTAGCTAGCTCGAACACCGGGGAGCTGTTTTTT.

This CDR3 reads CASSPGVEQYF. The CDR3 DNA is TGTGCCAGCAGCCCAGGGGTCGAGCAGTACTTC. The J gene is TRBJ2-7, the V gene TRBV2, with a tentative D call TRBD1 (6 bases). The germline gives CDR1 SNHLY, CDR2 FYNNEI. CDR3 length equals 11 residues. Trimming removed 6 bases from V and 6 bases from J, with 9 bases in between.

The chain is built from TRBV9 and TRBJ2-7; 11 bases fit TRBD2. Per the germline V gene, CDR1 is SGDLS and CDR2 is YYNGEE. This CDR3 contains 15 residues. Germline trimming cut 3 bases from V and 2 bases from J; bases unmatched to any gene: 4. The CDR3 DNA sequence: TGTGCCAGCAGCGCAGGGACTAGCGGCACCTACGAGCAGTACTTC. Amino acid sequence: CASSAGTSGTYEQYF.

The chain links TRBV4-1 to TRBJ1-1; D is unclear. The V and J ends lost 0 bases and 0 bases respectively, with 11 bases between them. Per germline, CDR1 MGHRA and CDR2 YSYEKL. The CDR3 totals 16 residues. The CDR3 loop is CASSQDLLSLNTEAFF. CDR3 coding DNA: TGCGCCAGCAGCCAAGATCTATTGTCTTTGAACACTGAAGCTTTCTTT.

The CDR3 here is CASSLFNSQETQYF. The CDR3 DNA reads TGTGCCAGCAGCTTATTTAACAGCCAAGAGACCCAGTACTTC. The J gene is TRBJ2-5, the V gene TRBV7-9, with no clear D. V was shortened by 2 bases and J by 1 base, with 8 bases between the two germline ends. CDR3 size: 14 residues. The germline gives CDR1 SEHNR, CDR2 FQNEAQ (reference sequence).

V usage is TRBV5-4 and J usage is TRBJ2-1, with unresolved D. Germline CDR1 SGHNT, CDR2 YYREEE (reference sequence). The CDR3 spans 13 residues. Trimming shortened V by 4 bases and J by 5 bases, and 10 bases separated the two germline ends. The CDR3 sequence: CASSPRFHNEQFF. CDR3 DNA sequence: TGTGCCAGCAGCCCCCGTTTCCACAATGAGCAGTTCTTC.

DNA for the CDR3: TGTGCCAGCAGCAAAACTCGCGTACAGGGGGACGGAAACACCATATATTTT. Its translation: CASSKTRVQGDGNTIYF. The V call is TRBV27, the J call TRBJ1-3; 8 bases fit TRBD1. The CDR3 length is 17 residues. V was clipped by 6 bases and J by 4 bases; unmatched bases: 14. In germline, CDR1 is MNHEY, CDR2 SMNVEV (reference sequence).

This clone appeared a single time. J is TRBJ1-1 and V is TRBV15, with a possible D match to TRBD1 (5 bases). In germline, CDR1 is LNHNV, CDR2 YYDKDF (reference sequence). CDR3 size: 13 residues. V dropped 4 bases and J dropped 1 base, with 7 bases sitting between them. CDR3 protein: CATSIGGNTEAFF. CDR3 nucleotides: TGTGCCACCAGCATCGGGGGGAACACTGAAGCTTTCTTT.

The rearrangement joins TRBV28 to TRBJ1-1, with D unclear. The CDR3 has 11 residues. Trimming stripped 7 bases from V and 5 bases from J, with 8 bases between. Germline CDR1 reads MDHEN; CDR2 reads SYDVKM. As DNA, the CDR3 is TGTGCCAGCACCACTTTGACTGAAGCTTTCTTT. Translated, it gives CASTTLTEAFF.

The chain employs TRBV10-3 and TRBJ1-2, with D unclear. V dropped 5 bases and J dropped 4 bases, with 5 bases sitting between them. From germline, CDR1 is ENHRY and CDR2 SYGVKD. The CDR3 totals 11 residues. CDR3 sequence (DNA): TGTGCCATCAGTTCTACCTATGGCTACACCTTC. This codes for CAISSTYGYTF.

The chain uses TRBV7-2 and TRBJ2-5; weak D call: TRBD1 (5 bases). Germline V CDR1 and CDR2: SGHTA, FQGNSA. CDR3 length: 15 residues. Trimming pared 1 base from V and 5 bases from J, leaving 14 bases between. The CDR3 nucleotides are TGTGCCAGCAGCTTAGAGTCAGGGATTTACGAGACCCAGTACTTC. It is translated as CASSLESGIYETQYF. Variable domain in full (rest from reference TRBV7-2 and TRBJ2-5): GAGVSQSPSNKVTEKGKDVELRCDPISGHTALYWYRQSLGQGLEFLIYFQGNSAPDKSGLPSDRFSAERTGGSVSTLTIQRTQQEDSAVYLCASSLESGIYETQYFGPGTRLLVL.

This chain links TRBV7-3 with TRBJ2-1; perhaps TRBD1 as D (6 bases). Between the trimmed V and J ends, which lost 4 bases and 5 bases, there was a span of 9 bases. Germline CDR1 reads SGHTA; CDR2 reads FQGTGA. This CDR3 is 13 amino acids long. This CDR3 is CASSSGQNNEQFF. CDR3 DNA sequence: TGTGCCAGCAGCTCCGGACAGAACAATGAGCAGTTCTTC.

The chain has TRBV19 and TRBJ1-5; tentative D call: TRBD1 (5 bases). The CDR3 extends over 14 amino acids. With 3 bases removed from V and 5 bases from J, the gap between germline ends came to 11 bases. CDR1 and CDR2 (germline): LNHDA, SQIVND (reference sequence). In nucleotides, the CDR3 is TGTGCCAGTAGTATGGCGGGGGGGTATCAGCCCCAGCATTTT. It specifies CASSMAGGYQPQHF.

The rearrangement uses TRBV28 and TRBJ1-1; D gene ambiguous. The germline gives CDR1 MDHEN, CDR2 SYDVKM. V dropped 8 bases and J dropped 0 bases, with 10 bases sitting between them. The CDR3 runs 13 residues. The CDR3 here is CASHSLMNTEAFF. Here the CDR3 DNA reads TGTGCCAGCCACTCGCTTATGAACACTGAAGCTTTCTTT.

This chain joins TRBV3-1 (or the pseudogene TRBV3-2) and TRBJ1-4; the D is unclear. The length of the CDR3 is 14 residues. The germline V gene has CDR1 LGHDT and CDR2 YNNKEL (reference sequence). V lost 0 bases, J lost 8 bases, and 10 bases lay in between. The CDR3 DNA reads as TGTGCCAGCAGCCAAGAGCCCTCGGGGGAAAAACTGTTTTTT. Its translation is CASSQEPSGEKLFF.

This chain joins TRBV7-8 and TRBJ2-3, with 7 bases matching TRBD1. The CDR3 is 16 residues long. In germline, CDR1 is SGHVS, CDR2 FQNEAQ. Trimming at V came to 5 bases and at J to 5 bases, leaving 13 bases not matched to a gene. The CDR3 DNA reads TGTGCCAGCAGCAATAGAGGGGGCGGTAAAAGAGATACGCAGTATTTT. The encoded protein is CASSNRGGGKRDTQYF.

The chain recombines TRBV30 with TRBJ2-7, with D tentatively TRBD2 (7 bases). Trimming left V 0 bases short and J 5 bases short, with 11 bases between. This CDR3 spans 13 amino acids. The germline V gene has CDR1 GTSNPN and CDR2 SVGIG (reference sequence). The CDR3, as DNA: TGTGCCTGGAGTGTAACGGGGGGCCACGAGCAGTACTTC. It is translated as CAWSVTGGHEQYF.

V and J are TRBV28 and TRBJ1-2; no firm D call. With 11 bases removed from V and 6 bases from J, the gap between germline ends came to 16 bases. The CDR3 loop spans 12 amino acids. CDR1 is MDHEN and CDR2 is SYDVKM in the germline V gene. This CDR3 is CARKGVRNGYTF. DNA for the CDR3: TGTGCCCGCAAGGGAGTACGGAATGGCTACACCTTC.

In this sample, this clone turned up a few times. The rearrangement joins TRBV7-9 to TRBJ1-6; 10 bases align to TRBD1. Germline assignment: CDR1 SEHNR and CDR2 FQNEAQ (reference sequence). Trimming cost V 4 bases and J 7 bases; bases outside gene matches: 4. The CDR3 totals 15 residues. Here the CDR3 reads CASSSRDRGNSPLHF. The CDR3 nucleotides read TGTGCCAGCAGCTCCCGGGACAGGGGAAATTCACCCCTCCACTTT.

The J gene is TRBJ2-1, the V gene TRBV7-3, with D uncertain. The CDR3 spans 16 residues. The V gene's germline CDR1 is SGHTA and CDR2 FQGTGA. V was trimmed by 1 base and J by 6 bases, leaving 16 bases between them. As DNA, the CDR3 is TGTGCCAGCAGCTTAAATAGAGTGGGCGCGCCCAATGAGCAGTTCTTC. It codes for CASSLNRVGAPNEQFF.

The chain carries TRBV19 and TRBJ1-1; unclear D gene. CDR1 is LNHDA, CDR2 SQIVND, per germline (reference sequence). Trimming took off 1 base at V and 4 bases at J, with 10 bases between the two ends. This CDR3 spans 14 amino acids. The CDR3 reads CASSIAGLPTEAFF. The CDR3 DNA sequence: TGTGCCAGTAGTATAGCGGGTTTACCCACTGAAGCTTTCTTT.

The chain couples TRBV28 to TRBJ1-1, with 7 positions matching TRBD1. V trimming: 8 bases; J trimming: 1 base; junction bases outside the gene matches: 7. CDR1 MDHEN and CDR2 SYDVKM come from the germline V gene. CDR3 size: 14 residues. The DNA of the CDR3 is TGTGCCAGCCGGGACAGACCTTGGAACACTGAAGCTTTCTTT. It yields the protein CASRDRPWNTEAFF.

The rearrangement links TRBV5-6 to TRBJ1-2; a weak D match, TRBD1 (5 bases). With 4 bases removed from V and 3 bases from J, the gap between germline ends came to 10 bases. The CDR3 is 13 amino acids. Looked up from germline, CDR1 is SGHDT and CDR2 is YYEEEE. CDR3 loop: CASSAGTDYGYTF. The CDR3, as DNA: TGTGCCAGCAGCGCCGGGACTGACTATGGCTACACCTTC.